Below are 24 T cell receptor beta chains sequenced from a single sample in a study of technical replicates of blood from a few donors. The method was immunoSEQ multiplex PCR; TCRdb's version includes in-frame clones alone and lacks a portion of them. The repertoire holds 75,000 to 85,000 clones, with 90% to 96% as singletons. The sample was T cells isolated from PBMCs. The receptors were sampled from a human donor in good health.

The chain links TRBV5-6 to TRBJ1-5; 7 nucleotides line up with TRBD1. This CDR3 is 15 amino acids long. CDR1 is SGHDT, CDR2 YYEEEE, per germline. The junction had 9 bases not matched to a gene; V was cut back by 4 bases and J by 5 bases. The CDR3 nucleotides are TGTGCCAGCAGCAAGGGACAGATACTACATCAGCCCCAGCATTTT. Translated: CASSKGQILHQPQHF.

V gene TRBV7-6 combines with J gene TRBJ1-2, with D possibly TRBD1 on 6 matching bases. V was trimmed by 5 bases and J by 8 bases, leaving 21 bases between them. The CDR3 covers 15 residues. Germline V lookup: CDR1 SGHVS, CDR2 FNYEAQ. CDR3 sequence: CASSLGGGLDYGYTF. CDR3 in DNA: TGTGCCAGCAGCCTAGGCGGGGGGCTTGATTACGGCTACACCTTC.

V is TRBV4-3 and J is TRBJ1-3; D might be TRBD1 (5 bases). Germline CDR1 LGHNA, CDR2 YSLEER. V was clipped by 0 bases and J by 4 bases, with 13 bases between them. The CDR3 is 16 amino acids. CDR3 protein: CASSQESPGKGNTIYF. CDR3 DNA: TGCGCCAGCAGCCAAGAAAGTCCAGGGAAAGGAAACACCATATATTTT.

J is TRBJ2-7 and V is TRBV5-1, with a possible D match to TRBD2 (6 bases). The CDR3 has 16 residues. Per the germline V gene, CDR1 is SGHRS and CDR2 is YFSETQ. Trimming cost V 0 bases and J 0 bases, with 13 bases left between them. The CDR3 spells CASSLGSGLSSYEQYF. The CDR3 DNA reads TGCGCCAGCAGCTTGGGGAGCGGGTTGAGCTCCTACGAGCAGTACTTC.

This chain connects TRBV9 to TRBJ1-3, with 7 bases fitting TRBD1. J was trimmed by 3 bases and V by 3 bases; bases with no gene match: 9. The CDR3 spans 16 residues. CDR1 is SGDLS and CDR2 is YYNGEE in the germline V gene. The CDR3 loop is CASSALSQGNGNTIYF. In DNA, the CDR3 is TGTGCCAGCAGCGCCTTATCACAGGGGAATGGAAACACCATATATTTT.

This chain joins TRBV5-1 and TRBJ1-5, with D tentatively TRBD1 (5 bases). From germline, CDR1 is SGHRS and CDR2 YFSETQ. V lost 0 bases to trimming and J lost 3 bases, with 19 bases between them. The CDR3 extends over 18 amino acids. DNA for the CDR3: TGCGCCAGCAGCTTGGTTCCCTTTATAGACAGCCCCAATCAGCCCCAGCATTTT. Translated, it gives CASSLVPFIDSPNQPQHF.

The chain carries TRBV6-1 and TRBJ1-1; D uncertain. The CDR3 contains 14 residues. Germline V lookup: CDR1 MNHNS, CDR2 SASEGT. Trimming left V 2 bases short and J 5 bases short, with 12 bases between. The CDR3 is CASSEYPGWTEAFF. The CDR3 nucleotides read TGTGCCAGCAGTGAATATCCGGGGTGGACTGAAGCTTTCTTT.

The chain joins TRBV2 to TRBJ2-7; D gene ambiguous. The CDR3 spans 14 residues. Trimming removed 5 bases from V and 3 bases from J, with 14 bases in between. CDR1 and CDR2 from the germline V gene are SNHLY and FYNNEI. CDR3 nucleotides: TGTGCCAGCAGTAAGCGCGGCCCAATCTACGAGCAGTACTTC. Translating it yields CASSKRGPIYEQYF.

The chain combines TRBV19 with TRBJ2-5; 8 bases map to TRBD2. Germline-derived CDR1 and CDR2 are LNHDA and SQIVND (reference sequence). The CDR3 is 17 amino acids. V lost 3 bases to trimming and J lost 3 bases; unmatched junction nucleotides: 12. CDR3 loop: CASSIYIGEAGEETQYF. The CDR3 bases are TGTGCCAGTAGTATTTACATCGGGGAAGCGGGAGAAGAGACCCAGTACTTC. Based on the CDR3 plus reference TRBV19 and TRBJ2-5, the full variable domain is DGGITQSPKYLFRKEGQNVTLSCEQNLNHDAMYWYRQDPGQGLRLIYYSQIVNDFQKGDIAEGYSVSREKKESFPLTVTSAQKNPTAFYLCASSIYIGEAGEETQYFGPGTRLLVL.

CDR3 amino acids: CASSRRGLEWSNQPQHF. Here the CDR3 DNA reads TGTGCCAGTAGTCGGAGAGGGCTTGAATGGAGCAATCAGCCCCAGCATTTT. J is TRBJ1-5 and V is TRBV19; D not resolved. V was cut by 5 bases and J by 1 base, with 18 bases left in between. CDR3 size: 17 residues. CDR1 is LNHDA, CDR2 SQIVND, per germline (reference sequence).

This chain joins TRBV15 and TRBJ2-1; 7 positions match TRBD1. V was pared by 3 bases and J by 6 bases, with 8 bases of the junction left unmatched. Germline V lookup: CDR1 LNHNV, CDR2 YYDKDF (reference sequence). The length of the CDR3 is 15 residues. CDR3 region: CATSSLDRDSNEQFF. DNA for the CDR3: TGTGCCACCAGCAGCCTCGACAGGGATTCCAATGAGCAGTTCTTC.

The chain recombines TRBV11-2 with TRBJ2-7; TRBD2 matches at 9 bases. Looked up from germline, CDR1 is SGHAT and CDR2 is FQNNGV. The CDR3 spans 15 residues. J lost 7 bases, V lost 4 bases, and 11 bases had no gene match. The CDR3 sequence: CASSSSGRTSGEQYF. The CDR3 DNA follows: TGTGCCAGCAGCTCAAGCGGGAGGACTTCAGGGGAGCAGTACTTC.

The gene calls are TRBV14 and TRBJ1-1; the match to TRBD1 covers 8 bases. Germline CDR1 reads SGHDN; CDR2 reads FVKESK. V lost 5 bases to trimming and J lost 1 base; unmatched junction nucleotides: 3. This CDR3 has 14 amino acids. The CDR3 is CASSYGTGNTEAFF. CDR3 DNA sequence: TGTGCCAGCAGCTACGGGACAGGGAACACTGAAGCTTTCTTT.

CDR3 in DNA: TGTGCCAGCAGCTTAGGACAGGAAGGCGGCGGGCAGTACTTC. It encodes CASSLGQEGGGQYF. J is TRBJ2-7 and V is TRBV7-9, with a tentative D call TRBD1 (6 bases). Trimming removed 1 base at V and 9 bases at J, with 16 bases between. CDR3 size: 14 residues. Germline-derived CDR1 and CDR2 are SEHNR and FQNEAQ (reference sequence).

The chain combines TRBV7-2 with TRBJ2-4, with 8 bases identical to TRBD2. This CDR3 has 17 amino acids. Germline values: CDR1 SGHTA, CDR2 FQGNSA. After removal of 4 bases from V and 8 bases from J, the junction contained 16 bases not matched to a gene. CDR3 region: CASSSYGRAAEKYIQYF. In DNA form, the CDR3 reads TGTGCCAGCAGCTCTTACGGGAGGGCTGCGGAAAAATACATTCAGTACTTC. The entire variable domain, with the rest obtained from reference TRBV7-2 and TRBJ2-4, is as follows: GAGVSQSPSNKVTEKGKDVELRCDPISGHTALYWYRQSLGQGLEFLIYFQGNSAPDKSGLPSDRFSAERTGGSVSTLTIQRTQQEDSAVYLCASSSYGRAAEKYIQYFGAGTRLSVL.

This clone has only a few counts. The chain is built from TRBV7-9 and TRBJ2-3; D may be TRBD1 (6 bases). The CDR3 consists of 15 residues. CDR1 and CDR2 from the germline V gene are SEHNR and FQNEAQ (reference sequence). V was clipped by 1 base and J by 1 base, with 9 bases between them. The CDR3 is CASSLGDRRTDTQYF. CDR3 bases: TGTGCCAGCAGCTTAGGCGACAGGCGCACAGATACGCAGTATTTT. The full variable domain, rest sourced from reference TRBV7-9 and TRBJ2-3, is DTGVSQNPRHKITKRGQNVTFRCDPISEHNRLYWYRQTLGQGPEFLTYFQNEAQLEKSRLLSDRFSAERPKGSFSTLEIQRTEQGDSAMYLCASSLGDRRTDTQYFGPGTRLTVL.

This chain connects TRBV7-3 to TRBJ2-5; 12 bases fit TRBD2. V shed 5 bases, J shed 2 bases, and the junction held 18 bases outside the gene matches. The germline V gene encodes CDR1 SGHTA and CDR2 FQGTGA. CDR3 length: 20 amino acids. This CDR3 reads CASSQSPTSGRGLRQETQYF. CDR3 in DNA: TGTGCCAGCAGCCAATCTCCGACTAGCGGGAGAGGATTGAGGCAAGAGACCCAGTACTTC.

CDR3 coding DNA: TGTGCCAGCAGCTTAGACGGGACAGGGAATCAGCCCCAGCATTTT. Translating it yields CASSLDGTGNQPQHF. This rearrangement joins TRBV11-2 to TRBJ1-5, with 9 positions matching TRBD1. The CDR3 covers 15 residues. The junction had 1 base not matched to a gene; V was cut back by 0 bases and J by 4 bases. Germline V gene sequence: CDR1 SGHAT, CDR2 FQNNGV.

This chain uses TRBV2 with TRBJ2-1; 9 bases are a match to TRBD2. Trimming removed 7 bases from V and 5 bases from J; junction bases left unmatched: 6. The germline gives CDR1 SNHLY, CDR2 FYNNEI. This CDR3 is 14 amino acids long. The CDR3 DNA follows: TGTGCCAGCATAGGGGGACTAGCCAACAATGAGCAGTTCTTC. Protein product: CASIGGLANNEQFF. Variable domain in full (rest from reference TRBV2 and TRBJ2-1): EPEVTQTPSHQVTQMGQEVILRCVPISNHLYFYWYRQILGQKVEFLVSFYNNEISEKSEIFDDQFSVERPDGSNFTLKIRSTKLEDSAMYFCASIGGLANNEQFFGPGTRLTVL.

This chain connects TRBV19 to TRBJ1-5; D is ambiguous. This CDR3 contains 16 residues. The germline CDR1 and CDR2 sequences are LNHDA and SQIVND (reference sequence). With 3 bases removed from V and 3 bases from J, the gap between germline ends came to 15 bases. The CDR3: CASSMRQIGTNQPQHF. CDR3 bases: TGTGCCAGTAGTATGAGGCAGATAGGAACCAATCAGCCCCAGCATTTT.

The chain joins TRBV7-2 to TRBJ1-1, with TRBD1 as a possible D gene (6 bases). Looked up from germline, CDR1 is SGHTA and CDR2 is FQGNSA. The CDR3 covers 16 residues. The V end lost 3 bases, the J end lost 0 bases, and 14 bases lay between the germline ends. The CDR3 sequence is CASSFGTFSMNTEAFF. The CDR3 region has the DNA TGTGCCAGCAGCTTCGGGACATTTAGCATGAACACTGAAGCTTTCTTT.

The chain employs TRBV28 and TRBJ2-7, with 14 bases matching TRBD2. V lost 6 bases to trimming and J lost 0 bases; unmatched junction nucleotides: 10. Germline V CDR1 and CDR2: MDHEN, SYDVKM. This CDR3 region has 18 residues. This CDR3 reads CASSRGLAGDSYSYEQYF. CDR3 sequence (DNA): TGTGCCAGCAGCAGGGGACTAGCGGGAGACTCCTACTCCTACGAGCAGTACTTC. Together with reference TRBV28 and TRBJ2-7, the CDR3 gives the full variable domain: DVKVTQSSRYLVKRTGEKVFLECVQDMDHENMFWYRQDPGLGLRLIYFSYDVKMKEKGDIPEGYSVSREKKERFSLILESASTNQTSMYLCASSRGLAGDSYSYEQYFGPGTRLTVT.

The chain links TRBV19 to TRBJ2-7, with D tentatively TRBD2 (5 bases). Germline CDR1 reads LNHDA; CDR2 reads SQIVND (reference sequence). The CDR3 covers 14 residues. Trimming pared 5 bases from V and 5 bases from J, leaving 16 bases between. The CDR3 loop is CASSLSGKLHEQYF. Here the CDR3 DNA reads TGTGCCAGTAGTCTCTCCGGGAAATTACACGAGCAGTACTTC.

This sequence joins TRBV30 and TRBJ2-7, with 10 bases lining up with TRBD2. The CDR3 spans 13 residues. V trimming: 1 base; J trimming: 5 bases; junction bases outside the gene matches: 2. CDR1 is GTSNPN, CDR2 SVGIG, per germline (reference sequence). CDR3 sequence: CAWSGLAGDEQYF. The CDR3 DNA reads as TGTGCCTGGAGTGGTCTAGCGGGAGACGAGCAGTACTTC.